This T cell receptor (beta chain) was sequenced in a study of blood T cells in healthy people across ages (dated by TCRdb to the mid-2010s). Some background on the complete study: In model experiments, template switching captured about one uniquely barcoded TCR beta cDNA molecule for every two T cells. To avoid experimental bias, donors of different ages were distributed randomly across sequencing lanes. The donors were divided into four age groups: young (average roughly 17 years), middle-aged (about 41), aged (under 70) and long-lived (roughly 82). The study analyzed two additional independent replicas of 1 million unique cDNA reads from the same blood draw for two donors, one aged 18 to 30 and one aged 80 or older. Using deep sequencing normalized with unique cDNA molecular identifiers, the study measured how TCR beta repertoire diversity changes with age. Study-wide conclusions, independent of this receptor: Because donor CMV infection status was unknown, age-related changes in expanded clonotypes were potentially confounded. Observed TCR beta diversity per million T cells fell roughly linearly with age, and a significant reduction was already apparent by age about 43. Estimates of total diversity based on one million sequenced T cells were considered lower bounds and underestimates. Compared with the aged group, the long-lived group had more naive CD4+ T cells, fewer expanded clones and increased TCR diversity, a pattern suggesting age selection. Because profiling used bulk unsorted PBMCs, naive and antigen-experienced compartments could not be compared conclusively. The percentage of naive T cells measured by flow cytometry correlated strongly with observed TCR beta diversity.

Only one count was recorded for this clonotype. Its antigen has not been determined. The sample holds no much larger clone one base away, and base qualities are not on file. The library was generated by 5' RACE. Sequencing used an Illumina HiSeq 2500. A second about 7 to 11 cycle PCR used a sample-barcoded 5' primer and a J-beta primer mix. A unique molecular identifier was introduced onto each TCR beta cDNA molecule by a template-switch 5' adaptor carrying 12 random nucleotides. Each sample yielded at least 3 million CDR3-containing paired-end reads. All of the RNA was converted into first-strand cDNA using the Mint cDNA synthesis kit, with a TRBC-specific oligonucleotide serving as the primer. Following uracil-DNA glycosylase treatment, all cDNA underwent a first 18-cycle PCR with the universal primers M1SS and BC2_uni_R. Per the authors' processing: For normalization, 1 million high-quality reads, each with a distinct molecular identifier, were randomly selected from each sample. Instead of being binned into consensus sequences, reads with shared molecular identifiers were discarded. MiTCR, set to a Q25 quality threshold and the strictest error-elimination algorithm, was used for CDR3 identification, clonotype clustering and error correction. A nonparametric unseen species model using Euler transformation provided a lower-bound estimate of total TCR beta diversity. TCRdb passed the public sequencing reads through fastp at Q25 and MiXCR, retaining productive beta sequences. A single entry per CDR3 protein holds the most common genes and DNA from its merged rows. TCRdb, not the authors, supplied the V and J calls. A total of 890,000 or so distinct CDR3 sequences appear in this sample, under 80% of them only once. 28% of the sample goes to the ten largest clones.

Donors were 30 to 45 systemically healthy Caucasian individuals from Russia aged 6 to 90 years. Each donor gave 8.5 to 10 milliliters of peripheral blood, collected into EDTA-treated Vacutainer tubes. Ficoll-Paque density-gradient centrifugation was used to isolate PBMCs, with at least 6 million obtained per sample. Trizol reagent was used to extract total RNA from the PBMCs, yielding at least 5.5 micrograms per sample. For every donor, an aliquot of PBMCs went through flow cytometry to measure the percentages of naive CD45RAhigh/CD27high T cells. For CDR1 and CDR2, the germline V gene (reference sequence) lists MNHEY and SMNVEV. V and J lose 4 bases and 15 bases, and a span of 19 bases separates them. Measured from the cysteine to the phenylalanine, the CDR3 is 13 residues long. This entry keeps only the CDR3 DNA: 39 bases, framed from base 1.

The V gene is TRBV27 and the J gene is TRBJ2-1, with the D gene uncertain. Sequencing was carried out using blood. The sequence derives from a man aged 25 to 40 in good health. The nucleotide sequence is TGTGCCAGCAGTTCCCGTATCGGTGGCGTCCCGTTCTTC. It translates as CASSSRIGGVPFF.